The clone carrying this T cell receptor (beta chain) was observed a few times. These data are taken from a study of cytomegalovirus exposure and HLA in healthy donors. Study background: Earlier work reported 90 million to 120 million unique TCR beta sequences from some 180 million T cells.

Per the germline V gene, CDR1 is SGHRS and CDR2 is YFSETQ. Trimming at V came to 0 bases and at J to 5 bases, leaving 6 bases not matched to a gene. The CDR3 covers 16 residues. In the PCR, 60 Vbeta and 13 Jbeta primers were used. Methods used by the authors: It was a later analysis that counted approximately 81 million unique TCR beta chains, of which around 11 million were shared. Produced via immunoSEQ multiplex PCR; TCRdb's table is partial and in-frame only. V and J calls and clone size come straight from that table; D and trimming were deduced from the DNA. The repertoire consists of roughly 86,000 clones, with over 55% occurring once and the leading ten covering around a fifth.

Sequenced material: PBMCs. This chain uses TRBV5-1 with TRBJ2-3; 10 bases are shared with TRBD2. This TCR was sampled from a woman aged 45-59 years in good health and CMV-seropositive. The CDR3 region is CASSLGASGGGDTQYF. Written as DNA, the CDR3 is TGCGCCAGCAGCTTGGGGGCTAGCGGGGGAGGAGATACGCAGTATTTT.